Detailed here is one T cell receptor beta chain. Its matching antigen is unknown. One junction end disagrees with the germline gene, perhaps due to a read error. The tissue used was unsorted bulk material of roughly 17-34 mg. RNA and DNA were co-extracted from it with the AllPrep DNA/RNA mini kit. The data originate from a study of tumor-infiltrating lymphocytes in primary liver carcinoma. cDNA specific to TCR beta was made from about 550 ng of total RNA, with a constant-region primer employed for priming. For TCR beta, libraries were produced by three nested multiplex PCR rounds using slightly modified ARM-PCR. The first two PCR rounds used TRBV1-TRBV30 primers with a Cbeta primer, about 9 cycles each. TCRdb re-analysed the multiplex PCR reads in MiXCR, keeping a single row per CDR3 protein. Of approximately 45,000 distinct CDR3 sequences in the sample, 73% are singletons; the top ten hold approximately 19%.

Broader study findings: Pairs comparing tumor with adjacent tissue or blood overlapped less than pairs drawn from tumor regions.

Germline V gene sequence: CDR1 SGHVS, CDR2 FQNEAQ. CDR3 length: 16 amino acids. The gene calls are TRBV7-8 and TRBJ2-1; D unclear. The receptor's source is a middle-aged man with primary liver carcinoma and hepatitis B virus infection. Sequenced input: liver tumor tissue from sampling region 2. Subset here: tumor region T2, inferior pole. The CDR3 coding sequence is TGTACCAGCAGCTTAGCCTCCGGTAGTTCATTCGGTGAGCAGTTCTTC. It specifies CTSSLASGSSFGEQFF.